Each of the 18 T cell receptor beta chains below was sequenced from the same sample in a study of blood T cell repertoires in COVID-19. TCRdb keeps only in-frame clones here, not all; method: immunoSEQ multiplex PCR. The data contain about 97,000 clones, about 87% of them singletons. The sample comprised peripheral blood. Every receptor here comes from a man aged 45-65 years with active or convalescent COVID-19.

This clone has only a few counts. The chain carries TRBV19 and TRBJ1-6; D not certain. The V gene lost 1 base and the J gene lost 9 bases, with 10 bases spanning the gap. The CDR3 covers 14 residues. Looked up from germline, CDR1 is LNHDA and CDR2 is SQIVND (reference sequence). The CDR3 region has the DNA TGTGCCAGTAGTATAGCCATGAGGGTTTCACCCCTCCACTTT. This codes for CASSIAMRVSPLHF.

This sequence joins TRBV10-3 and TRBJ1-1; TRBD1 is a possible D gene (5 bases). Per the germline V gene, CDR1 is ENHRY and CDR2 is SYGVKD. The length of the CDR3 is 14 residues. The germline V and J ends were trimmed by 4 bases and 1 base, with 10 bases remaining between them. The CDR3 is CAISVGQGNTEAFF. The CDR3 bases are TGTGCCATCAGTGTTGGCCAGGGGAACACTGAAGCTTTCTTT.

The V and J genes are TRBV2 and TRBJ2-5; tentatively, D is TRBD2 (5 bases). Germline V CDR1 and CDR2: SNHLY, FYNNEI. The CDR3 runs to 13 residues. V was shortened by 4 bases and J by 4 bases, with 10 bases between the two germline ends. The CDR3 DNA reads as TGTGCCAGCAGTGTAAAAGGGAGAGAGACCCAGTACTTC. Protein: CASSVKGRETQYF.

This chain links TRBV9 with TRBJ1-4; D gene ambiguous. CDR1 SGDLS and CDR2 YYNGEE come from the germline V gene. The ends were cut back, 8 bases at V and 3 bases at J, with 17 bases in the middle. This CDR3 comprises 15 residues. CDR3 loop: CARTRDLRANEKLFF. CDR3 coding DNA: TGTGCCAGAACCCGGGATCTAAGGGCTAATGAAAAACTGTTTTTT.

This clone occurred once. The chain uses TRBV6-5 and TRBJ2-5; TRBD2 aligns across 13 bases. CDR3 size: 15 residues. V shed 2 bases, J shed 10 bases, and the junction held 7 bases outside the gene matches. The V gene's germline CDR1 is MNHEY and CDR2 SVGAGI. The CDR3 loop is CASSYELAGGFHQYF. The CDR3 DNA follows: TGTGCCAGCAGTTACGAACTAGCGGGGGGGTTTCACCAGTACTTC.

The count of this clone is one. The chain is built from TRBV27 and TRBJ1-1; D might be TRBD1 (5 bases). The CDR3 has 12 amino acids. The germline gives CDR1 MNHEY, CDR2 SMNVEV (reference sequence). The V gene lost 3 bases and the J gene lost 10 bases, with 12 bases spanning the gap. This chain's CDR3 is CASSFVSGRAFF. CDR3 nucleotide sequence: TGTGCCAGCAGTTTCGTGTCAGGGCGAGCTTTCTTT.

This chain links TRBV5-5 with TRBJ1-2; perhaps TRBD1 as D (5 bases). The V and J ends lost 4 bases and 4 bases respectively, with 11 bases between them. This CDR3 comprises 13 residues. Germline V CDR1 and CDR2: SGHKS, YYEKEE (reference sequence). CDR3: CASSRDRLYGYTF. DNA for the CDR3: TGTGCCAGCAGCCGCGACAGACTCTATGGCTACACCTTC.

The chain combines TRBV28 with TRBJ2-7; D not resolved. Deletions cut 3 bases from V and 7 bases from J, with 10 bases between. Germline CDR1 is MDHEN and CDR2 is SYDVKM. The CDR3 is 12 amino acids. CDR3 in amino acids: CASSFHPGEQYF. CDR3 coding DNA: TGTGCCAGCAGTTTCCACCCCGGGGAGCAGTACTTC.

This chain connects TRBV24-1 to TRBJ1-1; D perhaps matches TRBD1 (5 bases). The CDR3 covers 15 residues. Germline V gives CDR1 KGHDR, CDR2 SFDVKD. V was clipped by 5 bases and J by 12 bases, with 24 bases between them. CDR3 sequence: CATSGGLAWRSSTFF. As DNA, the CDR3 is TGTGCCACCAGTGGGGGACTTGCGTGGAGGTCCTCCACTTTCTTT.

This clone showed up just a few times. CDR3 region: CASRGRTPLQGYGYTF. The CDR3, as DNA: TGCGCCAGCAGGGGAAGGACACCCCTCCAAGGTTATGGCTACACCTTC. The chain combines TRBV10-2 with TRBJ1-2, with D perhaps matching TRBD1 (5 bases). This CDR3 is 16 amino acids long. In germline, CDR1 is WSHSY, CDR2 SAAADI. V was trimmed by 6 bases and J by 5 bases, leaving 22 bases between them.

The chain carries TRBV6-1 and TRBJ2-7, with 7 bases that match TRBD1. The CDR3 totals 14 residues. Germline CDR1 and CDR2: MNHNS and SASEGT. V was pared by 2 bases and J by 5 bases, with 6 bases of the junction left unmatched. The CDR3 DNA sequence: TGTGCCAGCAGTGAACCGGGACAGTCCGACGAGCAGTACGTC. It yields the protein CASSEPGQSDEQYV.

The chain is built from TRBV5-6 and TRBJ2-6; D might be TRBD1 (7 bases). The V end lost 5 bases, the J end lost 3 bases, and 12 bases lay between the germline ends. Germline-derived CDR1 and CDR2 are SGHDT and YYEEEE. The CDR3 extends over 15 amino acids. CDR3 in DNA: TGTGCCAGCAGTCGCAGGGGGGATGGGGCCAACGTCCTGACTTTC. The encoded protein is CASSRRGDGANVLTF.

The rearrangement joins TRBV7-2 to TRBJ1-5; D remains ambiguous. Trimming left V 2 bases short and J 7 bases short, with 15 bases between. Germline V gives CDR1 SGHTA, CDR2 FQGNSA. CDR3 length: 15 residues. CDR3 in DNA: TGTGCCAGCAGCTTAAATTCAGGACTTGGACAGCCCCAGCATTTT. Translation: CASSLNSGLGQPQHF.

J is TRBJ2-5 and V is TRBV5-5, with TRBD2 matching 13 bases. CDR3 length: 17 amino acids. The germline CDR1 and CDR2 sequences are SGHKS and YYEKEE (reference sequence). V lost 4 bases, J lost 5 bases, and 11 bases stayed unmatched. CDR3 region: CASSPSTSGGAMETQYF. Written as DNA, the CDR3 is TGTGCCAGCAGCCCCTCTACTAGCGGGGGGGCCATGGAGACCCAGTACTTC.

The rearrangement joins TRBV11-2 to TRBJ2-7; 8 nucleotides align to TRBD2. The junction had 11 bases not matched to a gene; V was cut back by 5 bases and J by 2 bases. The CDR3 has 16 residues. Germline CDR1 is SGHAT and CDR2 is FQNNGV. DNA of the CDR3: TGTGCCAGCAGCCTACGGGTTAGCGGGGTTCCCTACGAGCAGTACGTC. Encoded protein: CASSLRVSGVPYEQYV.

The J gene is TRBJ2-3, the V gene TRBV19; 10 bases fit TRBD2. Unmatched junction bases numbered 2, after V lost 5 bases and J lost 0 bases. Per the germline V gene, CDR1 is LNHDA and CDR2 is SQIVND (reference sequence). There are 15 residues in the CDR3. As DNA, the CDR3 is TGTGCCAGTAGTTCTAGCGGGGGTAGCACAGATACGCAGTATTTT. This gives the protein CASSSSGGSTDTQYF. The full variable domain, rest sourced from reference TRBV19 and TRBJ2-3, is DGGITQSPKYLFRKEGQNVTLSCEQNLNHDAMYWYRQDPGQGLRLIYYSQIVNDFQKGDIAEGYSVSREKKESFPLTVTSAQKNPTAFYLCASSSSGGSTDTQYFGPGTRLTVL.

The chain recombines TRBV6-5 with TRBJ2-5; weak D call: TRBD2 (7 bases). CDR3 size: 15 residues. The V gene lost 1 base and the J gene lost 5 bases, with 14 bases spanning the gap. Germline V gene data show CDR1 as MNHEY and CDR2 as SVGAGI. The CDR3 bases are TGTGCCAGCAGTTACTTGGGGGGGGCGGGGGAGACCCAGTACTTC. Amino acids: CASSYLGGAGETQYF.

V usage is TRBV6-2 or TRBV6-3 and J usage is TRBJ2-2; 14 bases are a match to TRBD2. Germline lookup yields CDR1 MNHEY and CDR2 SVGEGT. This CDR3 is built from 17 residues. V dropped 6 bases and J dropped 6; count of bases not matched to a gene: 9. The CDR3 bases are TGTGCCAGCAGCGCCGGGACTAGCGGGGGAGGCGCCGGGGAGCTGTTTTTT. Translating gives CASSAGTSGGGAGELFF.